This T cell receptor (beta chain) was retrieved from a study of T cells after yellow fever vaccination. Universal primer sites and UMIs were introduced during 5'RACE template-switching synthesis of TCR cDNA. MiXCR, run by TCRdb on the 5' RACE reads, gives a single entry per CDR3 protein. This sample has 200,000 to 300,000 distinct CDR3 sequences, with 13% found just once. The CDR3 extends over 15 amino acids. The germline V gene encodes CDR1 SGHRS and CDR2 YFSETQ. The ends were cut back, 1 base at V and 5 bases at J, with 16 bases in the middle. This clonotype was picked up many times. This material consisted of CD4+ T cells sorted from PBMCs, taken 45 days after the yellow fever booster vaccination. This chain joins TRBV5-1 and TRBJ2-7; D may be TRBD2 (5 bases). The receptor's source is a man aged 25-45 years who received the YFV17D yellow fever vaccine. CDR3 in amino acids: CASSLSRVIGDEQYF. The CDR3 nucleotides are TGCGCCAGCAGCTTGTCTCGGGTTATCGGGGACGAGCAGTACTTC.